These 12 T cell receptor beta chains were sequenced from one sample in a study of OX40 agonist ivuxolimab in advanced cancers. Here immunoSEQ multiplex PCR was the method, and the copy in TCRdb shows in-frame clones only, minus some. The sample comprises around 29,000 clones, approximately 91% of which are singletons, and around 9% rests with the top ten. The specimen comprised CD4+ or CD8+ T cells sorted from blood, sampled in a trial of the OX40 agonist ivuxolimab. Every receptor here comes from an adult with an advanced solid tumor such as melanoma, head and neck, liver or kidney cancer.

The chain joins TRBV7-6 to TRBJ2-2; 7 bases fit TRBD1. The length of the CDR3 is 17 residues. Looked up from germline, CDR1 is SGHVS and CDR2 is FNYEAQ. Losses at the gene ends were 2 bases for V and 2 bases for J; bases not matched to a gene: 8. The CDR3 is CASSLPAGTVNTGELFF. CDR3 bases: TGTGCCAGCAGCTTACCTGCCGGGACAGTCAACACCGGGGAGCTGTTTTTT.

The chain carries TRBV11-2 and TRBJ1-4; unclear D gene. CDR3 length equals 15 residues. V was clipped by 3 bases and J by 0 bases, with 8 bases between them. CDR1 is SGHAT and CDR2 is FQNNGV in the germline V gene. The CDR3 region has the DNA TGTGCCAGCAGCTTTACAGCCTCAACTAATGAAAAACTGTTTTTT. Encoded protein: CASSFTASTNEKLFF.

The chain links TRBV4-1 to TRBJ1-1; 9 nucleotides line up with TRBD1. In germline, CDR1 is MGHRA, CDR2 YSYEKL. Germline trimming cut 5 bases from V and 5 bases from J; bases unmatched to any gene: 9. The CDR3 totals 15 residues. The CDR3 sequence: CASSVPGTGRTEAFF. CDR3 DNA sequence: TGCGCCAGCAGCGTTCCCGGGACAGGGAGAACTGAAGCTTTCTTT.

The chain combines TRBV9 with TRBJ2-1, with D possibly being TRBD2 (6 bases). Germline CDR1 and CDR2: SGDLS and YYNGEE. CDR3 length equals 15 residues. V lost 0 bases and J 4 bases, leaving 11 bases between the germline ends. The CDR3 spells CASSVGEGGYNEQFF. In DNA, the CDR3 is TGTGCCAGCAGCGTAGGGGAAGGAGGGTACAATGAGCAGTTCTTC.

This chain connects TRBV12-5 to TRBJ1-1; D possibly corresponds to TRBD1 (5 bases). This CDR3 is built from 14 residues. V was shortened by 5 bases and J by 2 bases, with 12 bases between the two germline ends. Germline CDR1 and CDR2: LGHNT and FRNRAP. This chain's CDR3 is CASGPPGGNTEAFF. The DNA for the CDR3 is TGTGCTAGTGGTCCGCCCGGGGGAAACACTGAAGCTTTCTTT.

This chain uses TRBV7-9 with TRBJ2-1; 11 positions match TRBD1. Germline assignment: CDR1 SEHNR and CDR2 FQNEAQ (reference sequence). V trimming: 2 bases; J trimming: 4 bases; junction bases outside the gene matches: 7. This CDR3 spans 17 amino acids. The CDR3 sequence: CASSLRTGGRKYNEQFF. CDR3 nucleotide sequence: TGTGCCAGCAGCTTAAGGACAGGGGGCAGAAAGTACAATGAGCAGTTCTTC.

The chain carries TRBV9 and TRBJ2-2; 9 bases are a match to TRBD2. This CDR3 contains 17 residues. The ends lost 4 bases at V and 3 bases at J; junction bases unmatched: 10. Germline V lookup: CDR1 SGDLS, CDR2 YYNGEE. CDR3 sequence: CASSLSPQREDTGELFF. The CDR3 DNA reads as TGTGCCAGCAGCCTTTCGCCTCAGCGGGAGGACACCGGGGAGCTGTTTTTT.

In this sample, this clone turned up once. This chain joins TRBV18 and TRBJ2-7; perhaps TRBD1 as D (6 bases). The germline V gene encodes CDR1 KGHSH and CDR2 LQKENI. The V gene lost 1 base and the J gene lost 2 bases, with 18 bases spanning the gap. CDR3 length: 17 residues. The CDR3 region is CASSPLGRQANTYEQYF. In DNA form, the CDR3 reads TGTGCCAGCTCACCACTGGGAAGACAGGCTAATACCTACGAGCAGTACTTC.

CDR3 DNA: TGCGCCAGCAGCCACACCAGGGGGTCCCTCTCTGGGGCCAACGTCCTGACTTTC. This translates into CASSHTRGSLSGANVLTF. This chain joins TRBV4-3 and TRBJ2-6; the match to TRBD1 covers 7 bases. The CDR3 has 18 amino acids. Trimming took 3 bases from V and 0 from J; bases not matched to a gene: 8. Germline values: CDR1 LGHNA, CDR2 YSLEER.

The rearrangement uses TRBV4-3 and TRBJ2-2, with D possibly matching TRBD1 (5 bases). Trimming pared 4 bases from V and 7 bases from J, leaving 10 bases between. The CDR3 has 13 residues. Germline V gene lookup returns CDR1 LGHNA and CDR2 YSLEER. The CDR3 nucleotides read TGCGCCAGCAGCCCGACAGTCCTCGGGGAGCTGTTTTTT. Amino acids: CASSPTVLGELFF.

V usage is TRBV4-2 and J usage is TRBJ1-4, with no clear D. The CDR3 contains 16 residues. CDR1 LGHNA and CDR2 YNFKEQ come from the germline V gene. The V gene lost 4 bases and the J gene lost 7 bases, with 19 bases spanning the gap. CDR3 in amino acids: CASSPTSEGEGEKLFF. Here the CDR3 DNA reads TGTGCCAGCAGCCCGACGTCGGAGGGCGAGGGTGAAAAACTGTTTTTT.

The J gene is TRBJ2-5, the V gene TRBV9, with D hard to call. CDR3 length equals 15 residues. The germline CDR1 and CDR2 sequences are SGDLS and YYNGEE. The germline V and J ends were trimmed by 0 bases and 4 bases, with 13 bases remaining between them. CDR3 loop: CASSVEIGLGETQYF. DNA for the CDR3: TGTGCCAGCAGCGTAGAGATAGGGCTGGGAGAGACCCAGTACTTC. Complete variable domain (other parts from reference TRBV9 and TRBJ2-5): DSGVTQTPKHLITATGQRVTLRCSPRSGDLSVYWYQQSLDQGLQFLIQYYNGEERAKGNILERFSAQQFPDLHSELNLSSLELGDSALYFCASSVEIGLGETQYFGPGTRLLVL.